What follows are 9 T cell receptor beta chains derived from one specimen sequenced in a study of blood T cells in healthy people across ages. Primed by a sample-barcoded 5' primer and a J-beta primer mix, a second PCR proceeded for 7 to 11 cycles. MiXCR was run by TCRdb on the 5' RACE reads, yielding one entry per CDR3 protein. The table lists almost 800,000 distinct CDR3 sequences, 55% to 75% of them singletons. The sample taken for sequencing was blood. The receptors shown here come from a man between 25 and 39 years old in good health.

This clonotype is a singleton in its sample. Here the CDR3 DNA reads TGCGCCAGCAGCCCAGCCGGGGGAGGGGATAACTATGGCTACACCTTC. This translates into CASSPAGGGDNYGYTF. V gene TRBV4-1 combines with J gene TRBJ1-2, with D perhaps TRBD1 (5 bases). CDR3 length: 16 residues. CDR1 and CDR2 from the germline V gene are MGHRA and YSYEKL. The V end was cut by 4 bases, the J end by 1 base, with 16 bases between.

The sample holds a few counts of this clonotype. CDR3 nucleotide sequence: TGTGCCAGCAGCTTACCGGACAGGGGGCGGTCACCCCTCCACTTT. It specifies CASSLPDRGRSPLHF. The chain has TRBV7-2 and TRBJ1-6; 11 bases agree with TRBD1. Trimming at V came to 2 bases and at J to 10 bases, leaving 4 bases not matched to a gene. The germline gives CDR1 SGHTA, CDR2 FQGNSA. The length of the CDR3 is 15 residues.

V is TRBV27 and J is TRBJ2-7; D perhaps matches TRBD2 (7 bases). This CDR3 has 16 amino acids. Germline CDR1 reads MNHEY; CDR2 reads SMNVEV (reference sequence). The V end was cut by 3 bases, the J end by 2 bases, with 17 bases between. The DNA of the CDR3 is TGTGCCAGCAGTTTGGGTGGGGGGGCCCCGACCTACGAGCAGTACTTC. It specifies CASSLGGGAPTYEQYF.

This clonotype was seen a few times. The chain couples TRBV20-1 to TRBJ2-5; TRBD1 is a possible D gene (6 bases). The V end lost 1 base, the J end lost 4 bases, and 13 bases lay between the germline ends. This CDR3 comprises 14 residues. Germline-derived CDR1 and CDR2 are DFQATT and SNEGSKA (reference sequence). The CDR3 nucleotides are TGCAGTGCTAGAGGTTCACAGGGTACAGAGACCCAGTACTTC. Protein: CSARGSQGTETQYF.

This chain uses TRBV6-5 with TRBJ2-7, with 15 nucleotides matching TRBD2. Germline CDR1 reads MNHEY; CDR2 reads SVGAGI. Unmatched junction bases numbered 3, after V lost 2 bases and J lost 7 bases. The CDR3 is 15 residues long. The CDR3 DNA reads as TGTGCCAGCAGTTACGGACTAGCGGGAGGGGGTGAGCAGTACTTC. Protein: CASSYGLAGGGEQYF.

CDR3 protein: CSATWATGELFF. The CDR3 coding sequence is TGCAGTGCCACCTGGGCCACCGGGGAGCTGTTTTTT. J is TRBJ2-2 and V is TRBV20-1; the D is unclear. CDR1 DFQATT and CDR2 SNEGSKA come from the germline V gene (reference sequence). Trimming took off 6 bases at V and 4 bases at J, with 9 bases between the two ends. The CDR3 length is 12 residues.

The chain has TRBV5-1 and TRBJ2-3; 15 bases map to TRBD2. This CDR3 contains 17 residues. The V segment lost 3 bases and the J segment 6 bases; nucleotides outside the gene matches: 8. The germline V gene has CDR1 SGHRS and CDR2 YFSETQ. In nucleotides, the CDR3 is TGCGCCAGCAGCTCGCAAGGGACTAGCGGGAGGATGGATACGCAGTATTTT. Translation gives CASSSQGTSGRMDTQYF.

The chain recombines TRBV3-1 with TRBJ1-5; D is ambiguous. CDR1 and CDR2 (germline): LGHDT, YNNKEL (reference sequence). Trimming stripped 1 base from V and 2 bases from J, with 9 bases between. The CDR3 sequence is 15 residues long. CDR3 sequence: CASSQGDSGNQPQHF. The CDR3 region has the DNA TGTGCCAGCAGCCAAGGTGATAGCGGCAATCAGCCCCAGCATTTT.

Concerning this clonotype: Mismatch with germline at one junction end may stem from a read error. This sequence joins TRBV18 and TRBJ2-1; D is perhaps TRBD1 (5 bases). The CDR3 sequence is 12 residues long. The germline V gene encodes CDR1 KGHSH and CDR2 LQKENI. The CDR3 here is CASPPDSPEQFF. CDR3 coding DNA: TGTGCCAGCCCACCAGACAGCCCTGAGCAGTTCTTC.